This T cell receptor (beta chain) was captured by sequencing in a study of glioma-infiltrating T cells. In regard to this clonotype: Its target is not known. A single base separates this from a much larger clone, so it may be a read error.

The V gene's germline CDR1 is SNHLY and CDR2 FYNNEI. With 4 bases removed from V and 14 bases from J, the gap between germline ends came to 12 bases. The CDR3 runs 11 residues. General study points: Above-expected tissue-blood divergence occurred in all gliomas, most in low-grade ones.

Amplification of TCR alpha and beta CDR3 regions from RNA used iRepertoire nested multiplex PCR. TCRdb re-derived calls from the multiplex PCR reads in MiXCR, one entry per CDR3 protein. The repertoire holds approximately 110,000 distinct CDR3 sequences, with roughly 24% as singletons. The TCR originated in a human donor with low-grade glioma or glioblastoma, undergoing nonglioma brain surgery, or in good health (not recorded which). The sequencing input was glioma tissue, nonneoplastic brain tissue, or PBMCs (not recorded which). The V and J genes are TRBV2 and TRBJ2-1; weak D call: TRBD2 (6 bases). In DNA, the CDR3 is TGTGCCAGCAGTGCCTCTCGGGAGAAGTTCTTC. Protein product: CASSASREKFF.